This T cell receptor (beta chain) was sequenced during a study of shared clonotypes between healthy human individuals. Several immunoSEQ plates held equal portions of the genomic DNA taken from each subset. Method: immunoSEQ multiplex PCR; TCRdb's copy keeps in-frame clones and lacks some. The sample carries hundreds of thousands of clones, around 97% recorded once. Germline CDR1 reads MNHEY; CDR2 reads SMNVEV (reference sequence). CDR3 length: 14 residues. V lost 2 bases and J 0 bases, leaving 7 bases between the germline ends. Sequencing used naive CD4+ T cells sorted from blood. Subset described: CD45RA+ positively selected. The chain is built from TRBV27 and TRBJ2-5; no clear D. This clonotype was sampled from a woman in her thirties in good health. CDR3 bases: TGTGCCAGCAGTTTAAGGGCAGACCAAGAGACCCAGTACTTC. Translating it yields CASSLRADQETQYF.